This is a list of T cell receptor beta chains from one sample in a study of T cells after yellow fever vaccination. TCRdb fed the 5' RACE reads into MiXCR, producing one record per CDR3 protein. This sample yields 500,000 to 650,000 distinct CDR3 sequences, of which approximately 13% are seen a single time; about 14% belongs to the top ten. Material: PBMCs, obtained on the day of the yellow fever booster vaccination. The receptors shown here come from a man aged 30-40 years who received the YFV17D yellow fever vaccine. CDR3s include the opening cysteine and the closing phenylalanine or tryptophan. D genes are given only for firm matches. Rows may omit the clone size; those that give it use once, few, many or a size class.

J gene | clone size | V gene | D gene | CDR3 protein | CDR3 DNA
TRBJ2-3 | . | TRBV20-1 | . | CSGQTDPSTDTQYF | TGCAGTGGACAGACCGACCCCTCCACAGATACGCAGTATTTT
TRBJ2-5 | many | TRBV6-1 | TRBD2 | CASRLRLAGGKETQYF | TGTGCCAGCAGACTCCGACTAGCGGGAGGGAAAGAGACCCAGTACTTC
TRBJ2-6 | . | TRBV5-1 | . | CASSLLGSLNSGANVLTF | TGCGCCAGCAGCTTGTTGGGCTCATTAAACTCTGGGGCCAACGTCCTGACTTTC
TRBJ2-7 | . | TRBV6-5 | TRBD1 | CASSQPGQGPQPYEQYF | TGTGCCAGCAGCCAACCGGGACAGGGGCCGCAACCTTACGAGCAGTACTTC
TRBJ2-5 | . | TRBV28 | . | CASSRGPYQETQYF | TGTGCCAGCAGCAGGGGACCATACCAAGAGACCCAGTACTTC
TRBJ1-5 | few | TRBV18 | TRBD1 | CASSSGADRGNQPQHF | TGTGCCAGCTCCTCGGGTGCGGACAGGGGCAATCAGCCCCAGCATTTT
TRBJ2-5 | . | TRBV20-1 | . | CSARDGEETQYF | TGCAGTGCTAGGGACGGAGAAGAGACCCAGTACTTC
TRBJ2-7 | many | TRBV18 | . | CASSPSRDEQYF | TGTGCCAGCTCACCCTCCAGGGACGAGCAGTACTTC
TRBJ2-1 | few | TRBV28 | . | CASSFRRTQFF | TGTGCCAGCAGTTTCCGGCGGACACAGTTCTTC
TRBJ1-6 | . | TRBV20-1 | . | CSARDRQQSDNSPLHF | TGCAGTGCTAGAGATCGCCAGCAGAGTGATAATTCACCCCTCCACTTT
TRBJ2-5 | few | TRBV7-2 | . | CASSFGRTETQYF | TGTGCCAGCAGCTTTGGCAGGACAGAGACCCAGTACTTC
TRBJ2-7 | . | TRBV20-1 | . | CSFSRSYEQYF | TGCAGTTTCTCGAGATCCTACGAGCAGTACTTC
TRBJ2-1 | few | TRBV6-2/TRBV6-3 | TRBD2 | CASSYSLLAGFSYNEQFF | TGTGCCAGCAGTTACTCGTTACTAGCGGGATTCTCCTACAATGAGCAGTTCTTC
TRBJ2-7 | . | TRBV28 | TRBD2 | CASSTSGASYEQYF | TGTGCCAGCAGTACTAGCGGAGCTTCCTACGAGCAGTACTTC
TRBJ2-7 | . | TRBV19 | TRBD1 | CASSSGGFSYEQYF | TGTGCCAGTTCCTCAGGGGGCTTTTCCTACGAGCAGTACTTC
TRBJ2-4 | few | TRBV10-3 | . | CAISESTGTQEHF | TGTGCCATCAGTGAGTCGACCGGGACCCAAGAACACTTC
TRBJ2-4 | . | TRBV29-1 | TRBD1 | CSVRKDRGKNIQYF | TGCAGCGTCCGAAAGGACAGGGGCAAAAACATTCAGTACTTC
TRBJ2-2 | . | TRBV28 | TRBD2 | CASSPHIGLAGGLTGELFF | TGTGCCAGCAGTCCTCATATAGGACTAGCGGGAGGTCTCACCGGGGAGCTGTTTTTT
TRBJ2-1 | . | TRBV20-1 | . | CSARDSGLLHNEQFF | TGCAGTGCTAGAGATTCAGGTCTGTTGCACAATGAGCAGTTCTTC
TRBJ2-7 | few | TRBV7-2 | . | CASVSRGGYEQYF | TGTGCCAGCGTGTCCAGGGGGGGATACGAGCAGTACTTC
TRBJ2-5 | few | TRBV19 | . | CASSWIGQETQYF | TGTGCCAGTAGCTGGATAGGTCAAGAGACCCAGTACTTC
TRBJ2-2 | . | TRBV7-2 | . | CASSTYTGELFF | TGTGCCAGCAGCACTTACACCGGGGAGCTGTTTTTT
TRBJ1-2 | few | TRBV20-1 | . | CSADQGRGNYGYTF | TGCAGTGCCGACCAGGGAAGGGGTAACTATGGCTACACCTTC
TRBJ2-3 | . | TRBV7-2 | TRBD2 | CASGRTSGSTDTQYF | TGTGCCAGCGGGAGGACTAGCGGGAGCACAGATACGCAGTATTTT
TRBJ2-2 | . | TRBV29-1 | TRBD2 | CSARSGSLTGELFF | TGCAGCGCTCGGAGCGGGAGCCTCACCGGGGAGCTGTTTTTT
TRBJ1-1 | few | TRBV28 | . | CASRPGTSNTEAFF | TGTGCCAGCAGGCCCGGGACATCGAACACTGAAGCTTTCTTT
TRBJ1-4 | . | TRBV21-1 | . | CASSKESGTGSEKLFF | TGTGCCAGCAGCAAAGAATCCGGGACAGGGTCTGAAAAACTGTTTTTT
TRBJ2-3 | . | TRBV7-9 | TRBD1 | CASNPQGEITDTQYF | TGTGCCAGCAACCCCCAGGGGGAAATCACAGATACGCAGTATTTT